This T cell receptor beta chain appears in the sequencing data of a study of neurological immune-mediated disorders. As for time point: longitudinal time-point 3. The unsorted libraries were prepared from 2 million PBMCs (stored at -80 C). Synthesis of cDNA was accomplished via 5'RACE employing 10-nucleotide random UMIs. TCRdb re-analysed the 5' RACE reads in MiXCR, keeping a single row per CDR3 protein. In the table there are approximately 47,000 distinct CDR3 sequences, about 13% of which are singletons. The CDR3 extends over 14 amino acids. CDR1 and CDR2 (germline): LGHDT, YNNKEL (reference sequence).

The receptor's source is a man aged 30 to 39 in good health. The chain carries TRBV3-1 and TRBJ2-7; 8 nucleotides line up with TRBD2. TRBJ2-1 explains the end of the DNA better; the J call may be wrong. The source material was PBMCs. In DNA form, the CDR3 reads TGTGCCAGCAGCCAATTAGCGGGGTACAATGAGCAGTTCTTC. Its protein is CASSQLAGYNEQFF.